What follows is one TCR beta chain and its context. The CDR3 runs to 13 residues. V lost 8 bases and J lost 4, with 14 bases in between. Looked up from germline, CDR1 is MNHEY and CDR2 is SMNVEV (reference sequence). It was with a sample-barcoded 5' primer and a J-beta primer mix that a second PCR of roughly 7 to 12 cycles was run. From the 5' RACE reads, TCRdb called clonotypes with MiXCR, one entry per CDR3 protein. This table holds 750,000 to 950,000 distinct CDR3 sequences, more than 25% found once. The sample belongs to a study of blood T cells in healthy people across ages. This sample also appeared in a second study, on T cells of mothers and their children.

The rearrangement links TRBV27 to TRBJ1-1, with a possible D match to TRBD1 (5 bases). Sequencing used blood. This sequence originates from a boy aged 5-17 years in good health. The CDR3 DNA sequence: TGTGCCAGCTCGCGCGGGGGGGTCACTGAAGCTTTCTTT. Protein product: CASSRGGVTEAFF.